This T cell receptor beta chain was captured in a study of blood T cells in healthy people across ages. Study findings and constraints: Diversity figures derived from one million T cells were judged to underestimate the true value.

Notes on this clonotype: Its cognate antigen is unknown.

This CDR3 contains 16 residues. Between the trimmed V and J ends, which lost 0 bases and 8 bases, there was a span of 19 bases. Germline lookup yields CDR1 DFQATT and CDR2 SNEGSKA (reference sequence). Primers used in a second PCR of about 6 to 11 cycles were a sample-barcoded 5' primer and a J-beta primer mix. With 12 random nucleotides, a template-switch adaptor tagged each individual cDNA molecule. One entry per CDR3 protein, called by TCRdb with MiXCR from the 5' RACE reads. The sample holds roughly 800,000 distinct CDR3 sequences, approximately 25% seen once. This same sample was also part of a study on T cells of mothers and their children. That paper adds: Second-PCR amplification with M1S added sample barcodes and 2-4 random nucleotides. Overlap measured in related mother-child pairs was slightly, non-significantly higher than in unrelated pairs.

The sample comprised blood. The rearrangement links TRBV20-1 to TRBJ1-4; D gene unclear. The source of this sequence is a boy aged 5 to 17 in good health. CDR3 region: CSARDPPSPVPEKLFF. The CDR3 bases are TGCAGTGCTAGAGATCCTCCCTCTCCCGTGCCGGAAAAACTGTTTTTT.